These T cell receptor beta chains were read from a single sample in a study of beta chain features in type 1 diabetes. Libraries were prepared by immunoSEQ multiplex PCR; TCRdb keeps only in-frame clonotypes and omits some of them. The sample has 200,000 to 250,000 clones; 9% to 10% are singletons. Sample: naive CD4+ T cells from blood. The receptors were sampled from a young woman in good health. Each CDR3 is given with its conserved first and last residue. Fields, in order: CDR3 protein, CDR3 DNA, D gene, J gene, V gene, CDR3 length, clone size. A D gene is named only where the DNA matches it firmly. A row's size may be missing; if present it is once, few, many or a size class.

CDR3aa: CATRGQGNTEAFF
CDR3nt: TGTGCCACGAGGGGACAGGGGAACACTGAAGCTTTCTTT
d_gene: TRBD1
j_gene: TRBJ1-1
v_gene: TRBV19
len: 13
abundance: .

CDR3aa: CAISTGTGANVLTF
CDR3nt: TGTGCCATCTCGACAGGGACTGGGGCCAACGTCCTGACTTTC
d_gene: TRBD1
j_gene: TRBJ2-6
v_gene: TRBV10-3
len: 14
abundance: few

CDR3aa: CASTAKNIQYF
CDR3nt: TGTGCCAGCACGGCCAAAAACATTCAGTACTTC
d_gene: .
j_gene: TRBJ2-4
v_gene: TRBV6-5
len: 11
abundance: few

CDR3aa: CASSTRGVPPGDTQYF
CDR3nt: TGCGCCAGCAGCACCCGAGGAGTCCCCCCGGGAGATACGCAGTATTTT
d_gene: .
j_gene: TRBJ2-3
v_gene: TRBV5-1
len: 16
abundance: few

CDR3aa: CAWSRRQGVGYGYTF
CDR3nt: TGTGCCTGGAGTCGCCGACAGGGAGTTGGCTATGGCTACACCTTC
d_gene: TRBD1
j_gene: TRBJ1-2
v_gene: TRBV30
len: 15
abundance: .

CDR3aa: CASSPSTSQETQYF
CDR3nt: TGTGCCAGCTCACCCTCGACTAGTCAAGAGACCCAGTACTTC
d_gene: .
j_gene: TRBJ2-5
v_gene: TRBV18
len: 14
abundance: .

CDR3aa: CASSEQGGNQPQHF
CDR3nt: TGTGCCAGCAGTGAACAGGGGGGCAATCAGCCCCAGCATTTT
d_gene: TRBD1
j_gene: TRBJ1-5
v_gene: TRBV6-1
len: 14
abundance: few

CDR3aa: CASSPGGNNSPLHF
CDR3nt: TGCGCCAGCAGCCCCGGGGGTAATAATTCACCCCTCCACTTT
d_gene: .
j_gene: TRBJ1-6
v_gene: TRBV5-1
len: 14
abundance: .

CDR3aa: CASSHSGLADYEQYF
CDR3nt: TGTGCCAGCAGTCACTCGGGACTAGCGGACTACGAGCAGTACTTC
d_gene: TRBD2
j_gene: TRBJ2-7
v_gene: TRBV2
len: 15
abundance: few

CDR3aa: CASRSVTEDGYTF
CDR3nt: TGTGCCAGCAGATCTGTAACGGAGGATGGCTACACCTTC
d_gene: .
j_gene: TRBJ1-2
v_gene: TRBV6-1
len: 13
abundance: .

CDR3aa: CASSQWRAVGQGRGNTIYF
CDR3nt: TGCGCCAGCAGTCAATGGAGGGCGGTGGGACAGGGGAGAGGAAACACCATATATTTT
d_gene: TRBD1
j_gene: TRBJ1-3
v_gene: TRBV23-1
len: 19
abundance: .

CDR3aa: CASRQWQGAGYTF
CDR3nt: TGTGCCAGCAGACAGTGGCAGGGGGCGGGCTACACCTTC
d_gene: TRBD1
j_gene: TRBJ1-2
v_gene: TRBV7-2
len: 13
abundance: few

CDR3aa: CASSTPRGGRATGELFF
CDR3nt: TGTGCCAGCAGCACACCCCGTGGGGGCCGGGCCACCGGGGAGCTGTTTTTT
d_gene: .
j_gene: TRBJ2-2
v_gene: TRBV11-3
len: 17
abundance: .

CDR3aa: CASTLTTGGSRGYTF
CDR3nt: TGTGCCAGCACCCTGACCACGGGGGGGTCTCGTGGCTACACCTTC
d_gene: .
j_gene: TRBJ1-2
v_gene: TRBV28
len: 15
abundance: .

CDR3aa: CAISESRMGDTEAFF
CDR3nt: TGTGCCATCAGTGAATCAAGAATGGGAGACACTGAAGCTTTCTTT
d_gene: .
j_gene: TRBJ1-1
v_gene: TRBV10-3
len: 15
abundance: few

CDR3aa: CASSVDGGKTQYF
CDR3nt: TGTGCCAGCAGCGTAGATGGAGGAAAGACCCAGTACTTC
d_gene: .
j_gene: TRBJ2-5
v_gene: TRBV9
len: 13
abundance: .

CDR3aa: CASSVGVLDLPSTSGANVLTF
CDR3nt: TGTGCCAGCAGCGTAGGGGTATTGGACTTACCCTCGACCTCTGGGGCCAACGTCCTGACTTTC
d_gene: .
j_gene: TRBJ2-6
v_gene: TRBV9
len: 21
abundance: few

CDR3aa: CSVGQVNTGELFF
CDR3nt: TGCAGCGTTGGCCAGGTGAACACCGGGGAGCTGTTTTTT
d_gene: .
j_gene: TRBJ2-2
v_gene: TRBV29-1
len: 13
abundance: few

CDR3aa: CAWRGPTGFSGYTF
CDR3nt: TGTGCCTGGAGGGGTCCGACAGGGTTTTCGGGCTACACCTTC
d_gene: TRBD1
j_gene: TRBJ1-2
v_gene: TRBV30
len: 14
abundance: few

CDR3aa: CASSADRGYEQYF
CDR3nt: TGTGCCAGCAGCGCCGACAGGGGGTACGAGCAGTACTTC
d_gene: TRBD1
j_gene: TRBJ2-7
v_gene: TRBV6-1
len: 13
abundance: few

CDR3aa: CASGAAGGPRSYNEQFF
CDR3nt: TGTGCTAGTGGTGCAGCGGGAGGGCCAAGGTCCTACAATGAGCAGTTCTTC
d_gene: TRBD2
j_gene: TRBJ2-1
v_gene: TRBV12-5
len: 17
abundance: .

CDR3aa: CASSLSNSNRVGANGYTF
CDR3nt: TGTGCCAGCAGCTTAAGCAATTCTAACAGGGTTGGGGCCAATGGCTACACCTTC
d_gene: .
j_gene: TRBJ1-2
v_gene: TRBV7-2
len: 18
abundance: .

CDR3aa: CASSDRGGSKRNEQFF
CDR3nt: TGTGCCAGCAGTGACCGAGGCGGCTCTAAAAGGAATGAGCAGTTCTTC
d_gene: .
j_gene: TRBJ2-1
v_gene: TRBV6-1
len: 16
abundance: few

CDR3aa: CASSTRGMNTEAFF
CDR3nt: TGCGCCAGCAGCACCAGGGGAATGAACACTGAAGCTTTCTTT
d_gene: .
j_gene: TRBJ1-1
v_gene: TRBV5-1
len: 14
abundance: few

CDR3aa: CASSLFSDRALGYTF
CDR3nt: TGTGCCAGCAGTTTATTTTCCGACAGGGCTTTGGGCTACACCTTC
d_gene: TRBD1
j_gene: TRBJ1-2
v_gene: TRBV27
len: 15
abundance: few

CDR3aa: CASSYGGTGTDTQYF
CDR3nt: TGTGCCAGCAGTTACGGCGGGACAGGCACAGATACGCAGTATTTT
d_gene: .
j_gene: TRBJ2-3
v_gene: TRBV6-5
len: 15
abundance: .

CDR3aa: CAWSVGSAEYFSGPYEQYF
CDR3nt: TGTGCCTGGAGTGTAGGATCGGCAGAATACTTTTCAGGGCCCTACGAGCAGTACTTC
d_gene: .
j_gene: TRBJ2-7
v_gene: TRBV30
len: 19
abundance: .

CDR3aa: CASSILAGEQFF
CDR3nt: TGTGCCAGTAGTATTCTAGCGGGGGAGCAGTTCTTC
d_gene: TRBD2
j_gene: TRBJ2-1
v_gene: TRBV19
len: 12
abundance: many

CDR3aa: CASSFAGAEQPQHF
CDR3nt: TGTGCCAGCAGCTTTGCGGGGGCGGAACAGCCCCAGCATTTT
d_gene: .
j_gene: TRBJ1-5
v_gene: TRBV7-9
len: 14
abundance: few

CDR3aa: CASSPLTGIGETQYF
CDR3nt: TGTGCCAGCTCACCACTAACAGGGATCGGGGAGACCCAGTACTTC
d_gene: .
j_gene: TRBJ2-5
v_gene: TRBV18
len: 15
abundance: few

CDR3aa: CASSTQTGGTDTQYF
CDR3nt: TGTGCCAGCAGCACACAGACAGGGGGCACAGATACGCAGTATTTT
d_gene: TRBD1
j_gene: TRBJ2-3
v_gene: TRBV7-9
len: 15
abundance: .

CDR3aa: CASRGVSGGQYQETQYF
CDR3nt: TGTGCCAGCAGGGGCGTGAGCGGAGGCCAGTACCAAGAGACCCAGTACTTC
d_gene: .
j_gene: TRBJ2-5
v_gene: TRBV25-1
len: 17
abundance: few

CDR3aa: CASRTGTSLNEKLFF
CDR3nt: TGTGCCAGCCGGACGGGGACTTCCTTAAATGAAAAACTGTTTTTT
d_gene: .
j_gene: TRBJ1-4
v_gene: TRBV7-2
len: 15
abundance: .

CDR3aa: CASSWSAVAFF
CDR3nt: TGTGCCAGTAGTTGGAGCGCGGTAGCTTTCTTT
d_gene: .
j_gene: TRBJ1-1
v_gene: TRBV19
len: 11
abundance: .

CDR3aa: CASKWGGSSYNEQFF
CDR3nt: TGCGCCAGTAAATGGGGGGGGAGCTCCTACAATGAGCAGTTCTTC
d_gene: TRBD2
j_gene: TRBJ2-1
v_gene: TRBV5-1
len: 15
abundance: few

CDR3aa: CASSKEGAGLTGELFF
CDR3nt: TGTGCCAGCAGCAAAGAAGGGGCAGGGCTCACCGGGGAGCTGTTTTTT
d_gene: .
j_gene: TRBJ2-2
v_gene: TRBV21-1
len: 16
abundance: few

CDR3aa: CATQGGGNYGYTF
CDR3nt: TGTGCCACACAGGGGGGGGGTAACTATGGCTACACCTTC
d_gene: TRBD1
j_gene: TRBJ1-2
v_gene: TRBV6-5
len: 13
abundance: .

CDR3aa: CASSRPTSGIVEQYF
CDR3nt: TGTGCCAGCTCTCGCCCGACTAGCGGGATAGTCGAGCAGTACTTC
d_gene: TRBD2
j_gene: TRBJ2-7
v_gene: TRBV18
len: 15
abundance: .

CDR3aa: CASSWGQGNTEAFF
CDR3nt: TGTGCCAGCAGCTGGGGACAGGGGAACACTGAAGCTTTCTTT
d_gene: TRBD1
j_gene: TRBJ1-1
v_gene: TRBV5-4
len: 14
abundance: .

CDR3aa: CASSPRAELDTQYF
CDR3nt: TGTGCCAGCTCACCACGGGCTGAGTTGGATACGCAGTATTTT
d_gene: .
j_gene: TRBJ2-3
v_gene: TRBV18
len: 14
abundance: .